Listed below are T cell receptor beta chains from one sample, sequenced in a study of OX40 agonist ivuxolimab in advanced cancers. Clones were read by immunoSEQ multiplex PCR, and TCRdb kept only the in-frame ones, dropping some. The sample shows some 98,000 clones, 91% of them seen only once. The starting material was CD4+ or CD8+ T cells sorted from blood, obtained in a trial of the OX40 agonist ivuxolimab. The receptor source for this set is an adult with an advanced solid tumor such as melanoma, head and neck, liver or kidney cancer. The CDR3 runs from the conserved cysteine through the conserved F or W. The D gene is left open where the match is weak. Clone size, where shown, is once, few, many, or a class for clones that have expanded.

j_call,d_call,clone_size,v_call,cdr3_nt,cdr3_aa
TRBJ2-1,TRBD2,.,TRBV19,TGTGCCAGTAGGGATGTTGGGCTAGCGGGAGGGTCCCGAGGGAATGAGCAGTTCTTC,CASRDVGLAGGSRGNEQFF
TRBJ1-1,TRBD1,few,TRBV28,TGTGCCAGCAGTTCGGGACCAGGGGGCACTGAAGCTTTCTTT,CASSSGPGGTEAFF
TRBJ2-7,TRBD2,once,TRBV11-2,TGTGCCAGCAGCTTAAGAGCGGGGAGCTCCTACGAGCAGTACTTC,CASSLRAGSSYEQYF
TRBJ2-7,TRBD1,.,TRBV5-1,TGCGCCAGCAGCACCGGAACAGGGGGTTACGAGCAGTACTTC,CASSTGTGGYEQYF
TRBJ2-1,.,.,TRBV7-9,TGTGCCAGCAGCTTAGCGGTTCTGGGTAATGAGCAGTTCTTC,CASSLAVLGNEQFF
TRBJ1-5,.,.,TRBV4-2,TGTGCCAGCAGCCAAGATAAGGGGCGTCAGCCCCAGCATTTT,CASSQDKGRQPQHF
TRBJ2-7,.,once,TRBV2,TGTGCCAGCAGAGTGGCCTCCGGCTCCGAGCAGTACTTC,CASRVASGSEQYF
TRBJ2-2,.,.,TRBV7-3,TGTGCCAGCAGCTTAATGCAAATTAGGGACACCGGGGAGCTGTTTTTT,CASSLMQIRDTGELFF
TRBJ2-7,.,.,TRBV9,TGTGCCAGCAGCCCCCAGACAGGGAGGTTCCCTTACGAGCAGTACTTC,CASSPQTGRFPYEQYF
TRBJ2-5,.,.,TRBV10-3,TGTGCCATCAGTGGCCAGGGCCAAGAGACCCAGTACTTC,CAISGQGQETQYF
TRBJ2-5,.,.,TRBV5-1,TGCGCCAGCAGCTTGGATCCGCTAAGAAAGTACTTC,CASSLDPLRKYF
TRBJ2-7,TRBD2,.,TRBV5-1,TGCGCCAGCAGCTTGGAAGGCGGGAGGGCCTACGAGCAGTACTTC,CASSLEGGRAYEQYF
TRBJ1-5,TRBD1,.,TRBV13,TGTGCCAGCAGCTTGGGACAGGGGAGACAGCCCCAGCATTTT,CASSLGQGRQPQHF
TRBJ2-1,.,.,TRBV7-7,TGTGCCAGCAGCCCCCAGACGGGCTCCTACAATGAGCAGTTCTTC,CASSPQTGSYNEQFF
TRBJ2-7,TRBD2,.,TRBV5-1,TGCGCCAGCAGCATCGGACTAGCGGGATTCTACGAGCAGTACTTC,CASSIGLAGFYEQYF
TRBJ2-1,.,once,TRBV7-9,TGTGCCAGCAGCTTAGGTAATGAGCAGTTCTTC,CASSLGNEQFF
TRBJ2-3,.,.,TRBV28,TGTGCCAGCAGTTTAGGGAACCGGGTTACGCAGTATTTT,CASSLGNRVTQYF
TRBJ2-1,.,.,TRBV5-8,TGTGCCAGCAGCTTAGCAGGGTTTTCCTACAATGAGCAGTTCTTC,CASSLAGFSYNEQFF
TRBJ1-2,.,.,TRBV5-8,TGTGCCAGCAGCTTCAACCCTCCACAAATGACGCTCTACACCTTC,CASSFNPPQMTLYTF
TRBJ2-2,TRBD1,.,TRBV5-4,TGTGCCAGCAGCCCAGGGGGCTTGAACACCGGGGAGCTGTTTTTT,CASSPGGLNTGELFF
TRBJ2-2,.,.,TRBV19,TGTGCCAGTAGTATCCAGGGGACCGGGGAGCTGTTTTTT,CASSIQGTGELFF
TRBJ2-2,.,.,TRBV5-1,TGCGCCAGCAGCCAGAGAGGACAGCCGAACACCGGGGAGCTGTTTTTT,CASSQRGQPNTGELFF
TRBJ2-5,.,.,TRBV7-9,TGTGCCAGCAGCTTAGGGATCACGGGGGCCCTCCAAGAGACCCAGTACTTC,CASSLGITGALQETQYF
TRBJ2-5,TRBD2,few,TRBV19,TGTGCCAGTAGTCCAGGACTAGAAGAGACCCAGTACTTC,CASSPGLEETQYF
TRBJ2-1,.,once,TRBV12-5,TGTGCTAGTGGTGTGGGGGCTAGAGGTGAGCAGTTCTTC,CASGVGARGEQFF
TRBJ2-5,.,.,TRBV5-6,TGTGCCAGCAGCTCCCCGAAGGCTTTTCAAGAGACCCAGTACTTC,CASSSPKAFQETQYF
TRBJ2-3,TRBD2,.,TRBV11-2,TGTGCCAGCAGCTTCCAATTAGCGGGAGGAAGCACAGATACGCAGTATTTT,CASSFQLAGGSTDTQYF
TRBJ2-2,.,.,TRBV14,TGTGCCAGCAGCCCGTACGGGGTTAGCGGGGAGCTGTTTTTT,CASSPYGVSGELFF
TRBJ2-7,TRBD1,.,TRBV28,TGTGCCAGCAGTTTATTCTCGACAGGGTCCCCCTACGAGCAGTACTTC,CASSLFSTGSPYEQYF
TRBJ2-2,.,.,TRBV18,TGTGCCAGCTCACCGGGACAACATAACACCGGGGAGCTGTTTTTT,CASSPGQHNTGELFF
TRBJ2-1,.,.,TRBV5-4,TGTGCCAGCAGCTCCCCCGGGGGGCTGAGCAATGAGCAGTTCTTC,CASSSPGGLSNEQFF
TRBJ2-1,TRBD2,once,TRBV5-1,TGCGCCAGCAGCTTAGGACTAGCGGGAGTGTTCTACAATGAGCAGTTCTTC,CASSLGLAGVFYNEQFF
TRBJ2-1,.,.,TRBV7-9,TGTGCCAGCAGCTCTCAGCGGTACAATGAGCAGTTCTTC,CASSSQRYNEQFF
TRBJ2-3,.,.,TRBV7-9,TGTGCCAGCAGCTTAATCACAGATACGCAGTATTTT,CASSLITDTQYF
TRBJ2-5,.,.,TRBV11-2,TGTGCCAGCAGCTCGGACCGAGGGGAGACCCAGTACTTC,CASSSDRGETQYF
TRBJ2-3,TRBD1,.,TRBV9,TGTGCCAGCAGCGTATGGGGACAGGGGCGATGGGGCACAGATACGCAGTATTTT,CASSVWGQGRWGTDTQYF
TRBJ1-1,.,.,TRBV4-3,TGCGCCAGCAGCCAAGGTCTAGTAGGTTCTGAAGCTTTCTTT,CASSQGLVGSEAFF
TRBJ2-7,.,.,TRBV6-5,TGTGCCAGCAGTTACTCGACCCGGGGCCCCGCCGAGCAGTACTTC,CASSYSTRGPAEQYF
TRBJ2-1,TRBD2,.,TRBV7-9,TGTGCCAGCAGCCAAAGGACTAGCCGACACAATGAGCAGTTCTTC,CASSQRTSRHNEQFF
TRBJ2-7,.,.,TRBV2,TGTGCCAGCAGCTGGTACGAGCAGTACTTC,CASSWYEQYF
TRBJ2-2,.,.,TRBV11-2,TGTGCCAGCAGCCGCTGGGCGGGCTCGAACACCGGGGAGCTGTTTTTT,CASSRWAGSNTGELFF
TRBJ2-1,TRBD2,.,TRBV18,TGTGCCAGCTCACCTCTAGCGGGAGGGCCCGATTACAATGAGCAGTTCTTC,CASSPLAGGPDYNEQFF
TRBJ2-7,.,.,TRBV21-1,TGTGCCAGCAGCAACCAGGGCGAGGTAGCGGGAGTGGGCTACGAGCAGTACTTC,CASSNQGEVAGVGYEQYF
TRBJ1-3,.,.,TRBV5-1,TGCGCCAGCAGCTTAACAGGGCCCGGAAACACCATATATTTT,CASSLTGPGNTIYF
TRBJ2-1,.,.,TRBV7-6,TGTGCCAGCAGCTTAGTGTGGCCGAACTCCTACAATGAGCAGTTCTTC,CASSLVWPNSYNEQFF
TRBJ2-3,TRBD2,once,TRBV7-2,TGTGCCAGCAGCCCCCTAGCGGGCCGCACAGATACGCAGTATTTT,CASSPLAGRTDTQYF
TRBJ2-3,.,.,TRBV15,TGTGCCACCAGCAGATCCCTCAGAACAGATACGCAGTATTTT,CATSRSLRTDTQYF
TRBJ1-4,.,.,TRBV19,TGTGCCAGCCGCGACAGGTTCCTCGAAAAACTGTTTTTT,CASRDRFLEKLFF
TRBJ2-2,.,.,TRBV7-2,TGTGCCAGCAGCTTATCGATAGGGAGATTAGCCGGGGAGCTGTTTTTT,CASSLSIGRLAGELFF
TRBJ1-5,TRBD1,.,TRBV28,TGTGCCAGCAGTCTAGACTCGACAGGGAACCAGCCCCAGCATTTT,CASSLDSTGNQPQHF
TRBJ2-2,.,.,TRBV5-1,TGCGCCAGCAGCTTGAGGCAGGGGCGTACCGGGGAGCTGTTTTTT,CASSLRQGRTGELFF
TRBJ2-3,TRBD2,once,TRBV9,TGTGCCAGCAGCGCCTCTAGCGGCCACGCAAACACAGATACGCAGTATTTT,CASSASSGHANTDTQYF
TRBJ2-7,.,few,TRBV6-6,TGTGCCAGCAGCCCGCGGGGTAGCTCCTACGAGCAGTACTTC,CASSPRGSSYEQYF
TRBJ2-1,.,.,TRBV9,TGTGCCAGCAGCGTAGCGGCATTGAGTTACAATGAGCAGTTCTTC,CASSVAALSYNEQFF
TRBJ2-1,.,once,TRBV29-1,TGCAGCGTCTCAGGGACTGGGGGTTTTTCCTACAATGAGCAGTTCTTC,CSVSGTGGFSYNEQFF
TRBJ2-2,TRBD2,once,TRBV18,TGTGCCAGCTCTTCCCCCCAAACTAGCGGGAGTTTCTCCGGGGAGCTGTTTTTT,CASSSPQTSGSFSGELFF
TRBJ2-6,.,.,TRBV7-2,TGTGCCAGCAGCTTAAGTGGGTCTGGGGCCAACGTCCTGACTTTC,CASSLSGSGANVLTF